The present entry profiles one T cell receptor (beta chain) with its context. It was RNA transcripts that yielded the amplified TCR beta CDR3 regions. Primed by the HTBI set, a first-round RT-PCR was run on the TCR CDR3. TCRdb fed the multiplex PCR reads into MiXCR, producing one record per CDR3 protein. The sample lists about 600,000 distinct CDR3 sequences; 14% were seen once. CDR3 length: 17 amino acids. Unmatched junction bases numbered 6, after V lost 4 bases and J lost 0 bases. Germline loops: CDR1 SGHTS, CDR2 YDEGEE. The data were obtained in a study of T cells in Graves' hyperthyroidism and ophthalmopathy.

This chain links TRBV5-8 with TRBJ2-7; TRBD2 matches at 14 bases. Sequenced input: blood. The receptor was isolated from a woman under 30 with Graves' ophthalmopathy. The CDR3: CASSRLAGGRSSYEQYF. The CDR3 DNA follows: TGTGCCAGCAGCCGACTAGCGGGAGGGAGGAGCTCCTACGAGCAGTACTTC.